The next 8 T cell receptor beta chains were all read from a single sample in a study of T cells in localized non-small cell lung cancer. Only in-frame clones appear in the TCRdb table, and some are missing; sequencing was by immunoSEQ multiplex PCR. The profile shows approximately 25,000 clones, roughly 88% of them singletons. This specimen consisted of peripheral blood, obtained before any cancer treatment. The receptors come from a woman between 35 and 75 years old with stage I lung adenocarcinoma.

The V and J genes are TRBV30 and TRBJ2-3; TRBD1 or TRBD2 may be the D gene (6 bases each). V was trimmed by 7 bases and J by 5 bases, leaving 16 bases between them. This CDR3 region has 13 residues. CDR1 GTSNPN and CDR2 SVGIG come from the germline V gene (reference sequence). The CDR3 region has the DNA TGTGCCTCCAACCAGGGGCGGGGAGATACGCAGTATTTT. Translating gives CASNQGRGDTQYF.

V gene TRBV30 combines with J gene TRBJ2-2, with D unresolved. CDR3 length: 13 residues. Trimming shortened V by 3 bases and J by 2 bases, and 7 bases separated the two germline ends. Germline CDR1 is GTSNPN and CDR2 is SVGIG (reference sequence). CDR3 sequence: CAWRAANTGELFF. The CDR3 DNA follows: TGTGCCTGGAGGGCGGCTAACACCGGGGAGCTGTTTTTT.

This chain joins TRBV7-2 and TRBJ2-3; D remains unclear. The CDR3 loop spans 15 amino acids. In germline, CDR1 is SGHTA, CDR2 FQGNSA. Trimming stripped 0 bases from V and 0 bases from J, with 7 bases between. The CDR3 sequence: CASSLASASTDTQYF. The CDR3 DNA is TGTGCCAGCAGCTTAGCCTCGGCTAGCACAGATACGCAGTATTTT.

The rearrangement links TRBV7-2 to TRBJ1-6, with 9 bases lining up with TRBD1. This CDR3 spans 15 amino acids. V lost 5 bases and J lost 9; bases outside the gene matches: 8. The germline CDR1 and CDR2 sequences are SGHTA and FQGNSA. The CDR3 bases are TGTGCCAGCAGCCTCACCGGGACAGGGAGTTCACCCCTCCACTTT. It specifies CASSLTGTGSSPLHF.

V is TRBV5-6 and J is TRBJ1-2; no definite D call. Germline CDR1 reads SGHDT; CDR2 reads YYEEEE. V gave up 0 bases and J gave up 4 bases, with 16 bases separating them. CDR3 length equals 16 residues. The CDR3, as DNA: TGTGCCAGCAGCTTGGGACTTCGACGGTCCAGCTATGGCTACACCTTC. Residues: CASSLGLRRSSYGYTF.

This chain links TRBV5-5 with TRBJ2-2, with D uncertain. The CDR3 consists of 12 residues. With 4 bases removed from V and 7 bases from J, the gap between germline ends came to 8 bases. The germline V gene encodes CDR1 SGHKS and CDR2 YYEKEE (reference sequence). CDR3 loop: CASSKFGGELFF. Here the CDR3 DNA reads TGTGCCAGCAGCAAATTTGGCGGGGAGCTGTTTTTT.

CDR3: CASSYSKRGPTEAFF. As DNA, the CDR3 is TGTGCCAGCAGTTACTCGAAGAGGGGGCCCACTGAAGCTTTCTTT. The genes are TRBV6-5 and TRBJ1-1, with 7 bases that match TRBD1. The CDR3 covers 15 residues. V shed 0 bases and J 4 bases; nucleotides not matched to a gene: 5. Germline V gene lookup returns CDR1 MNHEY and CDR2 SVGAGI.

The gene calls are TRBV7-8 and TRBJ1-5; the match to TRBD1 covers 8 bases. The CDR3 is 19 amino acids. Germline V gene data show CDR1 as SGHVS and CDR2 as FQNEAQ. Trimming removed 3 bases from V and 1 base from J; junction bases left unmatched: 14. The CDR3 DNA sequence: TGTGCCAGCAGCTTTAAGTCTCCGACAGGGGCGGTAAGCAATCAGCCCCAGCATTTT. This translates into CASSFKSPTGAVSNQPQHF.